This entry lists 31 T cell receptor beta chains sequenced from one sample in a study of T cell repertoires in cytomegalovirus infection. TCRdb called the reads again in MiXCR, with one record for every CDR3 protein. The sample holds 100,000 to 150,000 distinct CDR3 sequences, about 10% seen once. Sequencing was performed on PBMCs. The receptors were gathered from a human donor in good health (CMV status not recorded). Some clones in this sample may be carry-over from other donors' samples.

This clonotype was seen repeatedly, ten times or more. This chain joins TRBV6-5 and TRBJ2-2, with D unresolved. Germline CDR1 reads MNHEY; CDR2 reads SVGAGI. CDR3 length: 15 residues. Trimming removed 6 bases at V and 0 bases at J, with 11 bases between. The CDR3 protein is CASSAVVANTGELFF. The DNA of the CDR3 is TGTGCCAGCAGCGCGGTAGTTGCGAACACCGGGGAGCTGTTTTTT.

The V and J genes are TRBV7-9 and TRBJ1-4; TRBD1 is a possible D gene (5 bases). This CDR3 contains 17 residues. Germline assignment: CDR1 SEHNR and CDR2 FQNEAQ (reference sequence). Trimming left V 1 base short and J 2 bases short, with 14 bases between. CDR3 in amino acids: CASSLDAGRGTNEKLFF. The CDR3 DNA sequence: TGTGCCAGCAGCTTAGACGCTGGGCGGGGGACTAATGAAAAACTGTTTTTT.

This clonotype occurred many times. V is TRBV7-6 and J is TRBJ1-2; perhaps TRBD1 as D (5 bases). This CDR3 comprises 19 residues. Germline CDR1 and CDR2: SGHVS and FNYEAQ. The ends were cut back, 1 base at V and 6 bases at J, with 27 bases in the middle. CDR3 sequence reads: CASSLVPAYRPHNENGYTF. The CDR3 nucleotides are TGTGCCAGCAGCTTAGTGCCCGCCTACAGGCCCCACAACGAAAATGGCTACACCTTC.

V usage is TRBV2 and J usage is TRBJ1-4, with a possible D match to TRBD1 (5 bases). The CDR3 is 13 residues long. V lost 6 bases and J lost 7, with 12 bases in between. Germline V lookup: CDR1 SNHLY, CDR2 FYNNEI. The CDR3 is CASSRGRGEKLFF. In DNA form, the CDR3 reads TGTGCCAGCAGCCGGGGCCGGGGTGAAAAACTGTTTTTT.

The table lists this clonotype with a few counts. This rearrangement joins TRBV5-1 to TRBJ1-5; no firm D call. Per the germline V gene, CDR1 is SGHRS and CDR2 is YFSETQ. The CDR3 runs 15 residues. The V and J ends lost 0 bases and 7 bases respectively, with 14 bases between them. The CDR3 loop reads CASSLDGGSGQPQHF. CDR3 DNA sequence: TGCGCCAGCAGCTTGGATGGAGGGTCAGGCCAGCCCCAGCATTTT. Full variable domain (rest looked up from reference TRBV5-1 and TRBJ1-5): KAGVTQTPRYLIKTRGQQVTLSCSPISGHRSVSWYQQTPGQGLQFLFEYFSETQRNKGNFPGRFSGRQFSNSRSEMNVSTLELGDSALYLCASSLDGGSGQPQHFGDGTRLSIL.

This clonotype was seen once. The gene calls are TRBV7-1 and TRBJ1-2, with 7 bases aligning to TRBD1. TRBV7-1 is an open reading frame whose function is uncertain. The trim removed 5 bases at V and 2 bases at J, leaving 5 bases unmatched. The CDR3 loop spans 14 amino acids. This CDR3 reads CASSPGTANYGYTF. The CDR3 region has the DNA TGTGCCAGCAGCCCCGGGACAGCCAACTATGGCTACACCTTC.

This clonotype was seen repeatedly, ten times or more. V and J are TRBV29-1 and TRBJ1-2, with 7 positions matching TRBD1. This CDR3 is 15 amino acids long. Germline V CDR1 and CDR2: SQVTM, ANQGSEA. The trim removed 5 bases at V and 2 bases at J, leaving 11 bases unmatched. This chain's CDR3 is CSVIKLQGNNYGYTF. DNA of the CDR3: TGCAGCGTTATCAAACTACAGGGGAACAACTATGGCTACACCTTC. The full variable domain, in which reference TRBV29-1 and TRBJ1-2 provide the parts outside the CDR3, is SAVISQKPSRDICQRGTSLTIQCQVDSQVTMMFWYRQQPGQSLTLIATANQGSEATYESGFVIDKFPISRPNLTFSTLTVSNMSPEDSSIYLCSVIKLQGNNYGYTFGSGTRLTVV.

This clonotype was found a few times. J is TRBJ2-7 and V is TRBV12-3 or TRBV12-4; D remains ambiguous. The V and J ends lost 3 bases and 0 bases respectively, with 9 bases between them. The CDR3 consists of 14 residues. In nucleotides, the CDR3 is TGTGCCAGCAGTTTTGCCGGGCTCTCCTACGAGCAGTACTTC. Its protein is CASSFAGLSYEQYF.

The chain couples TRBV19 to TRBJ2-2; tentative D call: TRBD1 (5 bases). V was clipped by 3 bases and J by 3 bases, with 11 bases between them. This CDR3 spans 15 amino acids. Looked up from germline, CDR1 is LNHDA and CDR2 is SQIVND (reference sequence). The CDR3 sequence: CASSMGQGYTGELFF. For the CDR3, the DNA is TGTGCCAGTAGTATGGGGCAGGGTTACACCGGGGAGCTGTTTTTT. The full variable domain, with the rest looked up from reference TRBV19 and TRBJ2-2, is DGGITQSPKYLFRKEGQNVTLSCEQNLNHDAMYWYRQDPGQGLRLIYYSQIVNDFQKGDIAEGYSVSREKKESFPLTVTSAQKNPTAFYLCASSMGQGYTGELFFGEGSRLTVL.

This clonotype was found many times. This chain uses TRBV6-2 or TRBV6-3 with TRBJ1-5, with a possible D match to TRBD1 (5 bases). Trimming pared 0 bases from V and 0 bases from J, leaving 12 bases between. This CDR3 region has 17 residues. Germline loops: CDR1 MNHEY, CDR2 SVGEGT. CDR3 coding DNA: TGTGCCAGCAGTTACTCGTCCAGGGCATATAGCAATCAGCCCCAGCATTTT. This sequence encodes CASSYSSRAYSNQPQHF.

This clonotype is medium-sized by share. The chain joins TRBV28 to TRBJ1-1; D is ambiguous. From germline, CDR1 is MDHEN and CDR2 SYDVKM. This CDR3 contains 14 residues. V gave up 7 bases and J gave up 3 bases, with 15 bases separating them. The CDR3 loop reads CASNPLRAYTEAFF. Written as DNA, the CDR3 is TGTGCCAGCAACCCCTTGAGGGCCTACACTGAAGCTTTCTTT.

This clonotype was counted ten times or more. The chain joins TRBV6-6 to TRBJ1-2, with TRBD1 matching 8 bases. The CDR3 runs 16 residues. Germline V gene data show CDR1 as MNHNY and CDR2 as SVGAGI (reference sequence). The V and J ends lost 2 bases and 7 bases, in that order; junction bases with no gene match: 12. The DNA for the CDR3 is TGTGCCAGCAGTTACGGGATAACGACAGGGGAGAGTGGCTACACCTTC. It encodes CASSYGITTGESGYTF.

The CDR3: CASSLRPTSRENDEQFF. DNA for the CDR3: TGTGCCAGCAGCCTGCGCCCGACTAGCCGGGAGAACGATGAGCAGTTCTTC. The chain employs TRBV7-4 and TRBJ2-1; 7 bases match TRBD2. V shed 5 bases and J 8 bases; nucleotides not matched to a gene: 18. In germline, CDR1 is SGHVT, CDR2 SQSDAQ. This CDR3 is 17 amino acids long.

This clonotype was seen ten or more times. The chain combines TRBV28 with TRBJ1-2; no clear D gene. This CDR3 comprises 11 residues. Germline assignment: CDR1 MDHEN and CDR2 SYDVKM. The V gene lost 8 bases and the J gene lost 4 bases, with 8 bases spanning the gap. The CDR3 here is CASARAYGYTF. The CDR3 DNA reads TGTGCCAGCGCGCGGGCCTATGGCTACACCTTC.

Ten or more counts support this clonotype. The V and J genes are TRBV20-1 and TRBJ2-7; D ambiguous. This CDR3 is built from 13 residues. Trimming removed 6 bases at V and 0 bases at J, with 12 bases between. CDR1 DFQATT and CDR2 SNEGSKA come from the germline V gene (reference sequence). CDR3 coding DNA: TGCAGTGCGCCCCGTTACAGCTCCTACGAGCAGTACTTC. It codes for CSAPRYSSYEQYF.

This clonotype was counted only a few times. The CDR3 DNA reads as TGTGCCAGCAGCTCCAACGGGTTAGCGCGGAACGAGCAGTACTTC. As protein: CASSSNGLARNEQYF. This sequence joins TRBV13 and TRBJ2-7; D is perhaps TRBD2 (5 bases). V shed 4 bases and J shed 5 bases, with 18 bases lying between them. The CDR3 has 15 amino acids. Germline V gives CDR1 PRHDT, CDR2 FYEKMQ (reference sequence). The full variable domain, with the rest looked up from reference TRBV13 and TRBJ2-7, is AAGVIQSPRHLIKEKRETATLKCYPIPRHDTVYWYQQGPGQDPQFLISFYEKMQSDKGSIPDRFSAQQFSDYHSELNMSSLELGDSALYFCASSSNGLARNEQYFGPGTRLTVT.

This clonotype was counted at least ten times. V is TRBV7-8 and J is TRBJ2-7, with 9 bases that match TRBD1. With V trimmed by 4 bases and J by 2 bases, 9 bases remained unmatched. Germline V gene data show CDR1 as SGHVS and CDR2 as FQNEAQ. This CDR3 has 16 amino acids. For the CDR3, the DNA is TGTGCCAGCAGCTCCTTGGGGACAGGGATAACCTACGAGCAGTACTTC. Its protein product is CASSSLGTGITYEQYF. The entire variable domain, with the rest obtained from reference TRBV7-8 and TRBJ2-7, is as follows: GAGVSQSPRYKVAKRGQDVALRCDPISGHVSLFWYQQALGQGPEFLTYFQNEAQLDKSGLPSDRFFAERPEGSVSTLKIQRTQQEDSAVYLCASSSLGTGITYEQYFGPGTRLTVT.

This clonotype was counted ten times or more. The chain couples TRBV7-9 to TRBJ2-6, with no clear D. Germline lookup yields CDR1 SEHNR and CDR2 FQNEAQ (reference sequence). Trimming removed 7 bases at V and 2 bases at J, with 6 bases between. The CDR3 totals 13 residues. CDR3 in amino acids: CASTLTGANVLTF. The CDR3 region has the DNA TGTGCCAGCACGCTAACTGGGGCCAACGTCCTGACTTTC.

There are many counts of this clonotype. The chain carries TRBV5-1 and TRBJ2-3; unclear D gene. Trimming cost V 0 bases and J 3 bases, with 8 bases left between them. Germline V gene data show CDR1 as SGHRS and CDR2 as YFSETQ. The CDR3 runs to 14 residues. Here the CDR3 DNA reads TGCGCCAGCAGCTTGGTAGTGGGAACAGATACGCAGTATTTT. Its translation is CASSLVVGTDTQYF.

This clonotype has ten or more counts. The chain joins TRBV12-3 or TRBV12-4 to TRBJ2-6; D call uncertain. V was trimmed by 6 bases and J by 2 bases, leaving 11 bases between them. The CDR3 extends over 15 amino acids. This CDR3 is CASRHGVAGANVLTF. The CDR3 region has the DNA TGTGCCAGCAGGCACGGCGTGGCTGGGGCCAACGTCCTGACTTTC.

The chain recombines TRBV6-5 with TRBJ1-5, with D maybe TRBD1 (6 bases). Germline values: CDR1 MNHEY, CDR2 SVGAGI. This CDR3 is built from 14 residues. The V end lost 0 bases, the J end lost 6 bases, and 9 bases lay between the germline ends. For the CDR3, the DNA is TGTGCCAGCAGTTACTCGCAGGGGAGTCAGCCCCAGCATTTT. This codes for CASSYSQGSQPQHF.

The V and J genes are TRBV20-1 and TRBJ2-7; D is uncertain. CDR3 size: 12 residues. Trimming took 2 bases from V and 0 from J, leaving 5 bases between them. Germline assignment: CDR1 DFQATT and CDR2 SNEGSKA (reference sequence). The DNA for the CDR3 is TGCAGTGCTAGACTTGACTCCTACGAGCAGTACTTC. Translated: CSARLDSYEQYF.

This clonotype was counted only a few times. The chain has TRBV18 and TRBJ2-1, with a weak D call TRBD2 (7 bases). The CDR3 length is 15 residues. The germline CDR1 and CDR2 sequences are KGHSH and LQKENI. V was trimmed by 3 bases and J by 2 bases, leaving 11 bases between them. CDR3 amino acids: CASSPGGAAYNEQFF. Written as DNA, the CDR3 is TGTGCCAGCTCACCGGGGGGGGCTGCCTACAATGAGCAGTTCTTC.

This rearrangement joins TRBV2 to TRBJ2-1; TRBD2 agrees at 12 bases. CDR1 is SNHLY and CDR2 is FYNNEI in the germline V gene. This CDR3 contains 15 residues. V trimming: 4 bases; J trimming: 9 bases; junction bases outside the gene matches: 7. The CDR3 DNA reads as TGTGCCAGCAGTGCCAGGACTAGCGGGGAGGGTGAGCAGTTCTTC. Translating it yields CASSARTSGEGEQFF.

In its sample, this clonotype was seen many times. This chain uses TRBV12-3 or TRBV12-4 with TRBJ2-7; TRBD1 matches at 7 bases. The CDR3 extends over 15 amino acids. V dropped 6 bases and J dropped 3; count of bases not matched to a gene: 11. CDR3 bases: TGTGCCAGCAGGAGCTCCCACAGGGGTAACTACGAGCAGTACTTC. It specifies CASRSSHRGNYEQYF.

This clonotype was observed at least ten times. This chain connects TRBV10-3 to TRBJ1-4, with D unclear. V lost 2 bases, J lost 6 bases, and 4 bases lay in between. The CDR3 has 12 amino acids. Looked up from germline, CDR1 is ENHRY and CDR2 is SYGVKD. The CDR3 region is CAISEVDEKLFF. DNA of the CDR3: TGTGCCATCAGTGAGGTAGATGAAAAACTGTTTTTT.

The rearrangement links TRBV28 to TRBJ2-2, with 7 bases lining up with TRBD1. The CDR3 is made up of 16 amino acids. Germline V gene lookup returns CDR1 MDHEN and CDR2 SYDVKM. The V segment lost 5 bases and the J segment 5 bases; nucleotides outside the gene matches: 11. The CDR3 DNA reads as TGTGCCAGCAGTCAACTCGGACAGGCTGTTACCGGGGAGCTGTTTTTT. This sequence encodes CASSQLGQAVTGELFF.

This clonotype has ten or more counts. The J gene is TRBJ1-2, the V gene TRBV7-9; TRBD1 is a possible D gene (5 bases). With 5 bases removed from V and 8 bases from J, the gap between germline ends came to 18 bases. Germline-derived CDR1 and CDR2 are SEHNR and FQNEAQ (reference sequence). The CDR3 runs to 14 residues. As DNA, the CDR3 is TGTGCCAGCAGCCGAACACAAGGGACCAGGGGCTACACCTTC. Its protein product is CASSRTQGTRGYTF.

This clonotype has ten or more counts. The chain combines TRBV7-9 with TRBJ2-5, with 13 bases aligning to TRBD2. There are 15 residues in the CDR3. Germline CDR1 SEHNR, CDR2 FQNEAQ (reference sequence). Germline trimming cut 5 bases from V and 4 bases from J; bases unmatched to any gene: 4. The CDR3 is CASSPGLAGTETQYF. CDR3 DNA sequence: TGTGCCAGCAGCCCGGGACTAGCGGGGACAGAGACCCAGTACTTC. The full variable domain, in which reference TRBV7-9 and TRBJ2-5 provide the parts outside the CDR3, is DTGVSQNPRHKITKRGQNVTFRCDPISEHNRLYWYRQTLGQGPEFLTYFQNEAQLEKSRLLSDRFSAERPKGSFSTLEIQRTEQGDSAMYLCASSPGLAGTETQYFGPGTRLLVL.

The CDR3 nucleotides are TGCAGTGCTAGAGATCGTGGGGGGCCGTCCTACGAGCAGTACTTC. Translating it yields CSARDRGGPSYEQYF. The chain recombines TRBV20-1 with TRBJ2-7; D is possibly TRBD1 or TRBD2 (6 bases each). Looked up from germline, CDR1 is DFQATT and CDR2 is SNEGSKA (reference sequence). This CDR3 is built from 15 residues. The V gene lost 0 bases and the J gene lost 1 base, with 13 bases spanning the gap.

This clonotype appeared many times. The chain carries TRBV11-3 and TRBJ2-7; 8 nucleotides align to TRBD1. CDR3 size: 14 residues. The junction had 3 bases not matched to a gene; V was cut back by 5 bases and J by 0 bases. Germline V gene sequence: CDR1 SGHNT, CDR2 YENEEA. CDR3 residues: CASSPGQDSYEQYF. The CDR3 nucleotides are TGTGCCAGCAGCCCGGGACAGGACTCCTACGAGCAGTACTTC.